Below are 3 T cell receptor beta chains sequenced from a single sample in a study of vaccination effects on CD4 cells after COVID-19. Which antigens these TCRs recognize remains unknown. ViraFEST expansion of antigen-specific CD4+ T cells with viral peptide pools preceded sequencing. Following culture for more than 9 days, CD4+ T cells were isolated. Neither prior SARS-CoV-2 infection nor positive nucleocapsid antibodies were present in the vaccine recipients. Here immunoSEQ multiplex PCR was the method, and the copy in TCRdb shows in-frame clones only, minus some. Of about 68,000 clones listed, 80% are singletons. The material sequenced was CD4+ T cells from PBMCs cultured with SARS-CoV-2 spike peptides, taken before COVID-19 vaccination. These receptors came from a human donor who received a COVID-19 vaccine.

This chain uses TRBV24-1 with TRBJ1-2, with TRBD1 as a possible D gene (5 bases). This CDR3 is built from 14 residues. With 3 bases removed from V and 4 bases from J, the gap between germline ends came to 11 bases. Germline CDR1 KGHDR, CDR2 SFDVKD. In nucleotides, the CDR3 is TGTGCCACCAGTGATCGCGGGACGGTCTATGGCTACACCTTC. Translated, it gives CATSDRGTVYGYTF.

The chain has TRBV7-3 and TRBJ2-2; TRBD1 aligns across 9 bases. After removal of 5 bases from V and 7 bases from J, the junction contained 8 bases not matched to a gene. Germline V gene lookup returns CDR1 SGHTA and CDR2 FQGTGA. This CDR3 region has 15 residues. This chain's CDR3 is CASSPRTGADGELFF. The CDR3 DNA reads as TGTGCCAGCAGCCCCCGGACAGGGGCGGACGGGGAGCTGTTTTTT.

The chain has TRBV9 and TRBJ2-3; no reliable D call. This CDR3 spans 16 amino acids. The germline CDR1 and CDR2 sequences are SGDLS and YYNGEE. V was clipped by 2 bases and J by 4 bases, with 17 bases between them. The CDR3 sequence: CASSVGSLGSSDTQYF. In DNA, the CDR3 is TGTGCCAGCAGCGTGGGTTCTTTGGGTAGCTCAGATACGCAGTATTTT. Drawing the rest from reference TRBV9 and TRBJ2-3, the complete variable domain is DSGVTQTPKHLITATGQRVTLRCSPRSGDLSVYWYQQSLDQGLQFLIQYYNGEERAKGNILERFSAQQFPDLHSELNLSSLELGDSALYFCASSVGSLGSSDTQYFGPGTRLTVL.